This T cell receptor (beta chain) was captured in a study of T cell repertoires in cytomegalovirus infection. Concerning this clonotype itself: Its antigen is undetermined.

TCRdb used MiXCR to reprocess the reads, holding one entry per CDR3 protein. The sample consists of hundreds of thousands of distinct CDR3 sequences, 30% to 35% of them appearing once. Germline V lookup: CDR1 ENHRY, CDR2 SYGVKD. V gave up 6 bases and J gave up 4 bases; unmatched junction bases: 7. CDR3 length equals 15 residues. This clonotype originated in a human donor in good health (CMV status not recorded). Some clones in this sample may be carry-over from other donors' samples. The sequencing used cultured CD8+ T cells from PBMCs, collected from culture after CMV antigen stimulation. The chain combines TRBV10-3 with TRBJ2-3; TRBD2 matches 10 bases. The CDR3 sequence: CAIRTSGGAADTQYF. CDR3 bases: TGTGCCATCAGGACGAGCGGGGGGGCAGCAGATACGCAGTATTTT.